The entry that follows covers one TCR beta chain sequence. The entry originates in a study of glioma-infiltrating T cells after dendritic cell vaccination. Study details: Treatment, given 2003 to 2012, was autologous tumor lysate-pulsed dendritic cell vaccination.

Measured with immunoSEQ multiplex PCR; TCRdb has only the in-frame clones, and not every one. The sample holds over 70,000 clones, approximately 80% seen once. This CDR3 has 14 residues. Germline trimming cut 6 bases from V and 7 bases from J; bases unmatched to any gene: 8. CDR1 and CDR2 (germline): MNHEY, SVGAGI. The sequence was collected from a human donor with glioblastoma. The chain employs TRBV6-5 and TRBJ2-1; 8 bases are shared with TRBD1. This specimen was blood, taken before dendritic cell vaccination. CDR3 nucleotide sequence: TGTGCCAGCAGCCCCGGGACAGGTTTGAATGAGCAGTTCTTC. It is translated as CASSPGTGLNEQFF.